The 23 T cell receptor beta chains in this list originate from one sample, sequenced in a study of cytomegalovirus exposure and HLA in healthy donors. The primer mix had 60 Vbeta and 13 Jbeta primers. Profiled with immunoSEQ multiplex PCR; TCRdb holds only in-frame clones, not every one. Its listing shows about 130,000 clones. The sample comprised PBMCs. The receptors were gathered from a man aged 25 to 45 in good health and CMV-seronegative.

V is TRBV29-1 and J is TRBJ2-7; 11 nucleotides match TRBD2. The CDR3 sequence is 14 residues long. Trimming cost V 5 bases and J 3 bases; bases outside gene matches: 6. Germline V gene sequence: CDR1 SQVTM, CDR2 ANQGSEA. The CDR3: CSVQLAGGFYEQYF. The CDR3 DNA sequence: TGCAGCGTTCAGCTAGCGGGAGGCTTCTACGAGCAGTACTTC.

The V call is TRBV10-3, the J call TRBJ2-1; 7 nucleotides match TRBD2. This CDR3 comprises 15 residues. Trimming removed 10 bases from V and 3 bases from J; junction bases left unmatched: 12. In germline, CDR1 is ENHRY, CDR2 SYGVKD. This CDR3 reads CATTGESGGYNEQFF. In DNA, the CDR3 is TGTGCCACCACCGGGGAGTCGGGAGGCTACAATGAGCAGTTCTTC.

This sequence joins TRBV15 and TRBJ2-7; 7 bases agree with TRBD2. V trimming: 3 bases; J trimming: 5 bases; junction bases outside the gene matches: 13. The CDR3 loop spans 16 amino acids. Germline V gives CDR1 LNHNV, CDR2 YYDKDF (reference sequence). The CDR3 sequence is CATSRDPGEAGNEQYF. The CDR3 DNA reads TGTGCCACCAGCAGGGACCCGGGAGAAGCGGGAAACGAGCAGTACTTC.

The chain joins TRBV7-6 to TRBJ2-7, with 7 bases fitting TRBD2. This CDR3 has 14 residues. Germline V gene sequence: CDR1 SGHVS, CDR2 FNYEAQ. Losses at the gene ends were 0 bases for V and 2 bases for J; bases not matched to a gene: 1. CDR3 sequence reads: CASSLAGGPYEQYF. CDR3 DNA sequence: TGTGCCAGCAGCTTAGCGGGAGGGCCCTACGAGCAGTACTTC. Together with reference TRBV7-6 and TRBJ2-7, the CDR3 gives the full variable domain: GAGVSQSPRYKVTKRGQDVALRCDPISGHVSLYWYRQALGQGPEFLTYFNYEAQQDKSGLPNDRFSAERPEGSISTLTIQRTEQRDSAMYRCASSLAGGPYEQYFGPGTRLTVT.

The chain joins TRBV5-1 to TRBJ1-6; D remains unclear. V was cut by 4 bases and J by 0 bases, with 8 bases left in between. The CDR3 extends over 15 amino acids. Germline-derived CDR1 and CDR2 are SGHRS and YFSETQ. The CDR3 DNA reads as TGCGCCAGCAGCACCGGGAGCTCCTATAATTCACCCCTCCACTTT. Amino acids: CASSTGSSYNSPLHF.

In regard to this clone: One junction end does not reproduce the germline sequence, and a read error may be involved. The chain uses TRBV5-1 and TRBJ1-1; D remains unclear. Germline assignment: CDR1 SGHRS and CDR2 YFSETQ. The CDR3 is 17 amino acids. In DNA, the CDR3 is TGCGCCAGCAGCTTGGAGGAGGTCACTTCGATGAACACTGAAGCTCTCTTT. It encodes CASSLEEVTSMNTEALF.

CDR3 nucleotides: TGTGCCAGCAGTTTGGGACAGGGGGCGCGAAATGAGCAGTTCTTC. This encodes CASSLGQGARNEQFF. V usage is TRBV27 and J usage is TRBJ2-1, with 12 bases identical to TRBD1. The V and J ends lost 3 bases and 7 bases, in that order; junction bases with no gene match: 4. Germline V gives CDR1 MNHEY, CDR2 SMNVEV (reference sequence). This CDR3 has 15 amino acids.

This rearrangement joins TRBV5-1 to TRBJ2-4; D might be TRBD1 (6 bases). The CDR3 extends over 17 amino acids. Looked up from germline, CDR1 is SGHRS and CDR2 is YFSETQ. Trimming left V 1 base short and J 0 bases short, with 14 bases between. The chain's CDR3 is CASSLLQGDVAKNIQYF. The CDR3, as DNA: TGCGCCAGCAGCTTGTTACAGGGTGATGTAGCCAAAAACATTCAGTACTTC.

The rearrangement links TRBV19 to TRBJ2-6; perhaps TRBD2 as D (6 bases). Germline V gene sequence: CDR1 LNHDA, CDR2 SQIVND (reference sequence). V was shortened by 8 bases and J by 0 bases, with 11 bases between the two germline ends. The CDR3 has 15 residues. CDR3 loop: CASEAGLSGANVLTF. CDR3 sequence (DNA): TGTGCCAGTGAGGCGGGACTCTCTGGGGCCAACGTCCTGACTTTC.

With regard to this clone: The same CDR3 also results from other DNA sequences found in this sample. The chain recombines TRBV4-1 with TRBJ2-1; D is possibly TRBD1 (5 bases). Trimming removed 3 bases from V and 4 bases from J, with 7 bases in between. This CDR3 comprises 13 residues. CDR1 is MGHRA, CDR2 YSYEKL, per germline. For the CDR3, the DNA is TGCGCCAGCAGCCAGCCAGGGTACAATGAGCAGTTCTTC. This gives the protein CASSQPGYNEQFF.

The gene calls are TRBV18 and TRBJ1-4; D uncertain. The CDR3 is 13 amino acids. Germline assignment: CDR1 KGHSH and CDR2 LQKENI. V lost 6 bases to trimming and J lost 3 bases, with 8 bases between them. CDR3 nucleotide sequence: TGTGCCAGCTCGGAGACCCCTAATGAAAAACTGTTTTTT. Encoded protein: CASSETPNEKLFF.

CDR3: CASSPGLSDGELFF. CDR3 in DNA: TGTGCCAGCAGTCCCGGACTCTCCGACGGGGAGCTGTTTTTT. The V gene is TRBV5-4, the J gene TRBJ2-2; D is possibly TRBD2 (5 bases). V was pared by 5 bases and J by 7 bases, with 15 bases between. CDR3 size: 14 residues. Germline lookup yields CDR1 SGHNT and CDR2 YYREEE (reference sequence). The full variable domain, in which reference TRBV5-4 and TRBJ2-2 provide the parts outside the CDR3, is ETGVTQSPTHLIKTRGQQVTLRCSSQSGHNTVSWYQQALGQGPQFIFQYYREEENGRGNFPPRFSGLQFPNYSSELNVNALELDDSALYLCASSPGLSDGELFFGEGSRLTVL.

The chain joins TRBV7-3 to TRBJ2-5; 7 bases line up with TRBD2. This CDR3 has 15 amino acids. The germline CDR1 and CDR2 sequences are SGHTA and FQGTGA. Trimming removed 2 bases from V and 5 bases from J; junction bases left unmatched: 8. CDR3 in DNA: TGTGCCAGCAGCTTATTAGGGTCCGGGGGGGAGACCCAGTACTTC. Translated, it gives CASSLLGSGGETQYF.

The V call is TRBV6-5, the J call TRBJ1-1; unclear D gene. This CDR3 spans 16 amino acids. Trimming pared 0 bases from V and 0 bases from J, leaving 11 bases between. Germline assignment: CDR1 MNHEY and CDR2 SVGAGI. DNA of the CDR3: TGTGCCAGCAGTTACTCGAAACAGTCCATGAACACTGAAGCTTTCTTT. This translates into CASSYSKQSMNTEAFF.

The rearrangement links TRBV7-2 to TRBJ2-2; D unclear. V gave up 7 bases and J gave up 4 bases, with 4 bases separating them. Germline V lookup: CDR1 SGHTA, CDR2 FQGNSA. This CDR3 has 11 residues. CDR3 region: CASTSTGELFF. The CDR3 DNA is TGTGCCAGCACCTCCACCGGGGAGCTGTTTTTT.

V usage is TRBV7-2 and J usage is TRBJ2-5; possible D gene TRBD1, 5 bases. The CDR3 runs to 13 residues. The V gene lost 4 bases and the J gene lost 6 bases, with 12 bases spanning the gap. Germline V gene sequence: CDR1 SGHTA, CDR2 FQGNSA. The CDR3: CASSSYRIQTQYF. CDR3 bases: TGTGCCAGCAGCTCGTACAGGATCCAGACCCAGTACTTC.

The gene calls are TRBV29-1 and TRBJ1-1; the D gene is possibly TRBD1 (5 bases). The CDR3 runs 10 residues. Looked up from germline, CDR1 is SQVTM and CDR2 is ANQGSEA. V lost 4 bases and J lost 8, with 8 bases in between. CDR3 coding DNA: TGCAGCGTTGGCGGGACGGAAGCTTTCTTT. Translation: CSVGGTEAFF.

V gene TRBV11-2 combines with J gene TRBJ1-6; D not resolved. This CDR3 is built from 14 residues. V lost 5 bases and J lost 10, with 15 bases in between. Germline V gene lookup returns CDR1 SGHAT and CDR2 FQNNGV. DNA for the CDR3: TGTGCCAGCAGCCTGTCCGGAGAGAACTCACCCCTCCACTTT. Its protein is CASSLSGENSPLHF.

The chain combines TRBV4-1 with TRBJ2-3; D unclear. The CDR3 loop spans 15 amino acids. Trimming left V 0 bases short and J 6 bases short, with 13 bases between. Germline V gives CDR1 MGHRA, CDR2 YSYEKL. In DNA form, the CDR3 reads TGCGCCAGCAGCCAAGAGTCTGTCGGAGCTGATACGCAGTATTTT. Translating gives CASSQESVGADTQYF.

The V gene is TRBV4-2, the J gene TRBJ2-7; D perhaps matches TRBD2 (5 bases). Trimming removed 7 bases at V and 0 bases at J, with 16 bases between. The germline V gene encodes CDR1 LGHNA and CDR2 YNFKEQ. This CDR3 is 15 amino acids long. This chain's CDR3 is CASKVGEGSSYEQYF. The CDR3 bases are TGTGCCAGCAAAGTCGGAGAGGGATCCTCCTACGAGCAGTACTTC.

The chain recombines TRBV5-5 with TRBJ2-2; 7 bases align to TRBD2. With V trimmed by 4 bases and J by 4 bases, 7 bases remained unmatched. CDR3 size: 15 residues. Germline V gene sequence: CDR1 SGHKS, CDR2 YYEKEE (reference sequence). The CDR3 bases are TGTGCCAGCAGCCCCCGGACGGGGGGCACCGGGGAGCTGTTTTTT. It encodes CASSPRTGGTGELFF.

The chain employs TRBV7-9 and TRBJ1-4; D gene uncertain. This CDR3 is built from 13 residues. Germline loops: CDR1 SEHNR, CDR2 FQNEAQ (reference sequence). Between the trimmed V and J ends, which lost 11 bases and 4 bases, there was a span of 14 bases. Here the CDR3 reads CAPSGQYNEKLFF. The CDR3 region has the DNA TGTGCCCCCAGTGGGCAGTATAATGAAAAACTGTTTTTT. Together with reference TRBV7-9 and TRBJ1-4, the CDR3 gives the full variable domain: DTGVSQNPRHKITKRGQNVTFRCDPISEHNRLYWYRQTLGQGPEFLTYFQNEAQLEKSRLLSDRFSAERPKGSFSTLEIQRTEQGDSAMYLCAPSGQYNEKLFFGSGTQLSVL.

The CDR3 here is CASSLVRGKLDSPLHF. CDR3 DNA sequence: TGTGCCAGCAGCTTAGTAAGGGGGAAACTTGATTCACCCCTCCACTTT. V is TRBV11-1 and J is TRBJ1-6; TRBD1 is a possible D gene (6 bases). Trimming took 1 base from V and 8 from J, leaving 15 bases between them. The CDR3 covers 16 residues. The germline gives CDR1 SGHAT, CDR2 FQDESV (reference sequence). The complete variable domain, with remaining parts taken from reference TRBV11-1 and TRBJ1-6, reads EAEVAQSPRYKITEKSQAVAFWCDPISGHATLYWYRQILGQGPELLVQFQDESVVDDSQLPKDRFSAERLKGVDSTLKIQPAELGDSAMYLCASSLVRGKLDSPLHFGNGTRLTVT.